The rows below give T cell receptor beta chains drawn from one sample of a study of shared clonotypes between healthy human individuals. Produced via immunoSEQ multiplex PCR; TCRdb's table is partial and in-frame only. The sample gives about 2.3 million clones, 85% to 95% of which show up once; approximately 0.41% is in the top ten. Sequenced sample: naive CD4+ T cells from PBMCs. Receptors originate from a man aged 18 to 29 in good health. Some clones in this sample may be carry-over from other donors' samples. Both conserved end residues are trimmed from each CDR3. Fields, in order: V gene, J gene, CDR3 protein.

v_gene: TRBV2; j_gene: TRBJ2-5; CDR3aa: ASSYVEETQY
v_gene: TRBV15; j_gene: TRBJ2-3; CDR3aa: ATSRERTSGGV
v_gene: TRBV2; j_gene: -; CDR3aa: ASIPTGGSYEQY
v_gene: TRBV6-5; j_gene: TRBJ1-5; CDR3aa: ASSPSGTGYQPQH
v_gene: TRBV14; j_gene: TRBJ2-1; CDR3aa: ASSQDSGSRF
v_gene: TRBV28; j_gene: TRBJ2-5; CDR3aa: ASRGFTGETQY
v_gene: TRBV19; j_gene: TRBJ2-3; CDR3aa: ASSIRDTQY
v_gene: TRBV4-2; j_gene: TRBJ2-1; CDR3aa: ASTPKREGNNEQF
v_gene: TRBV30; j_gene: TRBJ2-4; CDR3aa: AWSVRQVGIIQY
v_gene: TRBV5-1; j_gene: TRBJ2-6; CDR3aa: ASSPGDSGANVLT
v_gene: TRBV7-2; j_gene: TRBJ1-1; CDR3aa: ASSLVGANTEAF
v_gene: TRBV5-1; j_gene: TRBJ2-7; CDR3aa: ASSFDRERPYEQY
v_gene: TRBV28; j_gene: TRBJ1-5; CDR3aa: AIALSNQPQH
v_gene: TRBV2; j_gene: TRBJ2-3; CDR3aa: ASSADRRDTQY
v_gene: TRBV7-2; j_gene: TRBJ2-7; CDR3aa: ASSLVARGDYEQY
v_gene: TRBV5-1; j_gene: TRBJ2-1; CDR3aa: ASSRTSRDHNEQF
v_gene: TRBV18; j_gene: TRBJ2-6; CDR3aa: ASSVGTSGANVLT
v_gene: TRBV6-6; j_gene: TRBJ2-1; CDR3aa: ASSSIAGGYNEQF